These T cell receptor beta chains were read from a single sample in a study of Ad26.COV2.S vaccination and SARS-CoV-2 variants. Produced via immunoSEQ multiplex PCR; TCRdb's table is partial and in-frame only. The data show fewer than 500,000 clones, with 75% to 95% seen just once and 12% held by the top ten. The specimen was peripheral blood, collected in a trial of Ad26.COV2.S vaccine versus placebo. These receptor sequences come from a person aged 18 to 65 who received the Ad26.COV2.S COVID-19 vaccine or a placebo. CDR3s include the opening cysteine and the closing phenylalanine or tryptophan. A D gene is named only where the DNA matches it firmly. The size field is filled for only some rows; it gives once, few, many or a size class.

cdr3_nt: TGTGCCAGCAGTGAATACGGACATCCCATGAACACTGAAGCTTTCTTT
cdr3_aa: CASSEYGHPMNTEAFF
j_call: TRBJ1-1
clone_size: -
d_call: -
v_call: TRBV6-1

cdr3_nt: TGTGCCAGCAGACAGGGGGTGAGAAACACCATATATTTT
cdr3_aa: CASRQGVRNTIYF
j_call: TRBJ1-3
clone_size: -
d_call: TRBD1
v_call: TRBV28

cdr3_nt: TGTGCCAGCAGCGCTAGCGGGAGACCTTACGAGCAGTACTTC
cdr3_aa: CASSASGRPYEQYF
j_call: TRBJ2-7
clone_size: -
d_call: TRBD2
v_call: TRBV11-2

cdr3_nt: TGTGCCTGGGGGGCGGGAGGCTCCTACGAGCAGTACTTC
cdr3_aa: CAWGAGGSYEQYF
j_call: TRBJ2-7
clone_size: -
d_call: TRBD2
v_call: TRBV30

cdr3_nt: TGTGCCTGGAGTGTACGAGGGACAGGGCACGAAAAACTGTTTTTT
cdr3_aa: CAWSVRGTGHEKLFF
j_call: TRBJ1-4
clone_size: -
d_call: TRBD1
v_call: TRBV30

cdr3_nt: TGTGCCAGCAGCTTAAGAATTATGGACACCGGGGAGCTGTTTTTT
cdr3_aa: CASSLRIMDTGELFF
j_call: TRBJ2-2
clone_size: once
d_call: -
v_call: TRBV7-2

cdr3_nt: TGTGCCTGGAGTGAACTACCCAGGCACAATGAGCAGTTCTTC
cdr3_aa: CAWSELPRHNEQFF
j_call: TRBJ2-1
clone_size: once
d_call: -
v_call: TRBV30

cdr3_nt: TGTGCCAGCAGCTGCTATTCGGGGAGGGATCCCCCTTGGATGTATTCGGAGCAGTTCTTC
cdr3_aa: CASSCYSGRDPPWMYSEQFF
j_call: TRBJ2-1
clone_size: -
d_call: TRBD2
v_call: TRBV11-3

cdr3_nt: TGTGCCAGCAGTGGTAGTTGGGATGAGCAGTTCTTC
cdr3_aa: CASSGSWDEQFF
j_call: TRBJ2-1
clone_size: -
d_call: -
v_call: TRBV2

cdr3_nt: TGTGCCAGCAGCACGCAGGGTAGGGCCGGGGAGCTGTTTTTT
cdr3_aa: CASSTQGRAGELFF
j_call: TRBJ2-2
clone_size: -
d_call: -
v_call: TRBV9

cdr3_nt: TGCGCCAGCAGCCAAATCGACAGAGCGGGCGGGGAGCAGTACTTC
cdr3_aa: CASSQIDRAGGEQYF
j_call: TRBJ2-7
clone_size: -
d_call: -
v_call: TRBV4-1

cdr3_nt: TGCAGCGTTGTCCGACTAGAAAACTACGAGCAGTACTTC
cdr3_aa: CSVVRLENYEQYF
j_call: TRBJ2-7
clone_size: -
d_call: -
v_call: TRBV29-1